Below are 8 T cell receptor beta chains sequenced from a single sample in a study of blood T cell repertoires in COVID-19. Clones were sequenced by immunoSEQ multiplex PCR, and TCRdb holds only the in-frame ones, with some missing. This sample carries 230,000 or so clones, about 80% of them seen once, and the ten largest clones take 3.4%. Sample: PBMCs or T cells enriched from blood (not recorded which). These receptor sequences come from a man aged 45-60 years who had recovered from COVID-19.

The chain is built from TRBV2 and TRBJ2-7; D perhaps matches TRBD1 (6 bases). V gave up 6 bases and J gave up 3 bases, with 18 bases separating them. The germline gives CDR1 SNHLY, CDR2 FYNNEI. The CDR3 contains 15 residues. The CDR3 DNA follows: TGTGCCAGCAGCCTCGGGACATTAGAGGGCTACGAGCAGTACTTC. Translated: CASSLGTLEGYEQYF.

The gene calls are TRBV10-1 and TRBJ1-4; TRBD1 matches 7 bases. The V gene end was trimmed by 6 bases and the J gene end by 7 bases; junction bases not matched to a gene: 8. Germline V gene data show CDR1 as WNHNN and CDR2 as SYGVQD (reference sequence). CDR3 size: 14 residues. The DNA for the CDR3 is TGCGCCAGCAGCAACGGGCAGGGGGGTGAAAAACTGTTTTTT. Translated, it gives CASSNGQGGEKLFF.

This clone was observed a few times. The chain carries TRBV29-1 and TRBJ2-7, with 12 nucleotides matching TRBD2. V lost 6 bases, J lost 5 bases, and 8 bases stayed unmatched. The germline V gene encodes CDR1 SQVTM and CDR2 ANQGSEA. This CDR3 is built from 14 residues. CDR3 DNA sequence: TGCAGCGTAGCCCCGGGACTAGCGGGCCACGAGCAGTACTTC. Protein sequence: CSVAPGLAGHEQYF.

The sample holds a few counts of this clone. The chain combines TRBV7-2 with TRBJ2-7; a weak D match, TRBD2 (5 bases). The V and J ends lost 3 bases and 4 bases respectively, with 16 bases between them. Germline V gives CDR1 SGHTA, CDR2 FQGNSA. CDR3 length: 15 residues. As DNA, the CDR3 is TGTGCCAGCAGCTTTAGTCCAGGAGGAAAATACGAGCAGTACTTC. Translated: CASSFSPGGKYEQYF.

This clone showed up just once. The V gene is TRBV2, the J gene TRBJ1-1; no clear D gene. The CDR3 totals 14 residues. Trimming removed 3 bases at V and 1 base at J, with 9 bases between. Germline V gives CDR1 SNHLY, CDR2 FYNNEI. The CDR3 protein is CASSEVTGNTEAFF. CDR3 in DNA: TGTGCCAGCAGTGAGGTCACGGGGAACACTGAAGCTTTCTTT.

This clone was detected a few times. The V call is TRBV19, the J call TRBJ2-7; TRBD1 matches at 9 bases. The germline CDR1 and CDR2 sequences are LNHDA and SQIVND (reference sequence). V lost 7 bases and J lost 3; bases outside the gene matches: 10. The CDR3 has 15 residues. Written as DNA, the CDR3 is TGTGCCAGTACCCCGTGGCCGGACAGGGGCTACGAGCAGTACTTC. As protein: CASTPWPDRGYEQYF.

The chain carries TRBV28 and TRBJ1-5, with a possible D match to TRBD1 (5 bases). Looked up from germline, CDR1 is MDHEN and CDR2 is SYDVKM. The V and J ends lost 3 bases and 2 bases respectively, with 11 bases between them. There are 15 residues in the CDR3. CDR3 loop: CASSFAGRGNQPQHF. In nucleotides, the CDR3 is TGTGCCAGCAGTTTCGCAGGGCGCGGCAATCAGCCCCAGCATTTT.

V is TRBV7-6 and J is TRBJ2-5, with TRBD2 matching over 10 bases. Trimming took 5 bases from V and 4 from J; bases not matched to a gene: 4. The length of the CDR3 is 14 residues. Germline lookup yields CDR1 SGHVS and CDR2 FNYEAQ. CDR3 DNA: TGTGCCAGCAGCGCAGTAGCGGGAGGAGAGACCCAGTACTTC. Amino acid sequence: CASSAVAGGETQYF.